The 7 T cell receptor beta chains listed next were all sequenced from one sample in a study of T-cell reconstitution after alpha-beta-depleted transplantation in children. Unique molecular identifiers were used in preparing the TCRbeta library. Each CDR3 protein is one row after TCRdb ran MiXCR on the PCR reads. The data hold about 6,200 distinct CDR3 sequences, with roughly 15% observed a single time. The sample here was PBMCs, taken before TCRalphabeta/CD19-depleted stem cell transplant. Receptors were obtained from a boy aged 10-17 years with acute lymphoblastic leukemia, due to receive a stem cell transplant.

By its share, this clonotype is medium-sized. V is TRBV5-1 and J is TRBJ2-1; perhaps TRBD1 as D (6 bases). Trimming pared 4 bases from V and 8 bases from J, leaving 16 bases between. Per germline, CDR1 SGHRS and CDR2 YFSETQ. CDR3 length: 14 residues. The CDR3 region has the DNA TGCGCCAGCAGCGGGGGCCCCCCCGGCGATGAGCAGTTCTTC. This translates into CASSGGPPGDEQFF.

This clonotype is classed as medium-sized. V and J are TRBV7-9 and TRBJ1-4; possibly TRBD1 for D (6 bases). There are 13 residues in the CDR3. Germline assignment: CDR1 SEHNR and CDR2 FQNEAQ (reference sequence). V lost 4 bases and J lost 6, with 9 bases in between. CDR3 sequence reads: CASSSPGDEKLFF. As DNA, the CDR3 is TGTGCCAGCAGCTCGCCAGGGGATGAAAAACTGTTTTTT.

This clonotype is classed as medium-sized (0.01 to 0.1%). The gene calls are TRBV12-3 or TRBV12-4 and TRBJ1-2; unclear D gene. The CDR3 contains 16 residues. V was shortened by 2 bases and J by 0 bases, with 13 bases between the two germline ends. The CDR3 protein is CASSLRVGSPNYGYTF. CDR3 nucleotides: TGTGCCAGCAGTTTAAGGGTAGGCAGCCCTAACTATGGCTACACCTTC.

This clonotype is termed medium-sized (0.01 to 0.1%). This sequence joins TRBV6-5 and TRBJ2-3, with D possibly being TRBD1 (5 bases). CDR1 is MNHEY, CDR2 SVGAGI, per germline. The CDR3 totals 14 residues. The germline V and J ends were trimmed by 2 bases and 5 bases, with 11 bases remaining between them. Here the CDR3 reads CASSYRQGRDTQYF. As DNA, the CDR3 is TGTGCCAGCAGTTACCGGCAGGGAAGAGATACGCAGTATTTT.

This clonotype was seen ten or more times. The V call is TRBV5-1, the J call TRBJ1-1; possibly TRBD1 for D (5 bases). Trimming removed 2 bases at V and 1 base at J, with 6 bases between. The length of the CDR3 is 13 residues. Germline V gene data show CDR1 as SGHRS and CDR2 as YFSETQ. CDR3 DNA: TGCGCCAGCAGCTTTGGGACGAACACTGAAGCTTTCTTT. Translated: CASSFGTNTEAFF.

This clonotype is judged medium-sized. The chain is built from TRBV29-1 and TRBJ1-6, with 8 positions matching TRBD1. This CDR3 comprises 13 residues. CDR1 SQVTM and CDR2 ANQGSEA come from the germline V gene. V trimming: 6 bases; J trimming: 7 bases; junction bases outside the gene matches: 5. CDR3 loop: CSVGTGQNSPLHF. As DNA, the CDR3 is TGCAGCGTGGGGACAGGACAAAATTCACCCCTCCACTTT.

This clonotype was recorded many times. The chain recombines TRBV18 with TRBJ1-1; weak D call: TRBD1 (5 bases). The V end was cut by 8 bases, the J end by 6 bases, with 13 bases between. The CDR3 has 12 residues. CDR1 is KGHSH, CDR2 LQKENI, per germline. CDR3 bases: TGTGCCAGCCATCTTGGGGCGGCTGAAGCTTTCTTT. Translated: CASHLGAAEAFF.